This TCR gamma chain originates from a study of human gamma delta and Vdelta1 T cells (dated by TCRdb to 2016 to 2019). The study in broad terms: The study examined Delta One T cells, which are Vd1+ gamma-delta T cells, as cytotoxic effectors against acute myeloid leukemia. What the research found in general, with its limitations: Delta One T cells were reported to be polyclonal and to show broad cytotoxic targeting of acute myeloid leukemia.

Note on this clone: The antigen it binds to is not known. Per-nucleotide qualities are absent, and no much larger clonotype sits a single base away.

The library was generated by PCR. Sequencing instrument: Illumina MiSeq. TCRdb called clones afresh from the public reads with CATT; identical DNA rows were later merged. This sample gives approximately 8,400 gamma-chain clones in total; less than 55% of them show up just once. Jointly, the top ten make up roughly 2.4% of the sample. The germline V end is reduced by 3 bases and the J end by 11 bases; junction bases left unmatched: 4. From a lookup of the germline V gene, CDR1 and CDR2 are EGSTGY and YDSYTSSV. The CDR3 covers 10 residues, taking in both the cysteine and the phenylalanine. The CDR3 DNA has 30 bases and is translated from base 1.

The V gene is TRGV4 and the J gene is TRGJ1 or TRGJ2. The receptor was isolated from a human donor in good health. The sequencing sample was made of Vdelta1 gamma-delta T cells from blood grown in culture (DOT cells). According to the study, the label for this sample's cell subset or site signals: Delta One T cells, in vitro expanded/differentiated Vd1+ gamma-delta T cells. The nucleotides are TGTGCCACCTGGGATTCGGAGAAACTCTTT. Its coded protein is CATWDSEKLF.